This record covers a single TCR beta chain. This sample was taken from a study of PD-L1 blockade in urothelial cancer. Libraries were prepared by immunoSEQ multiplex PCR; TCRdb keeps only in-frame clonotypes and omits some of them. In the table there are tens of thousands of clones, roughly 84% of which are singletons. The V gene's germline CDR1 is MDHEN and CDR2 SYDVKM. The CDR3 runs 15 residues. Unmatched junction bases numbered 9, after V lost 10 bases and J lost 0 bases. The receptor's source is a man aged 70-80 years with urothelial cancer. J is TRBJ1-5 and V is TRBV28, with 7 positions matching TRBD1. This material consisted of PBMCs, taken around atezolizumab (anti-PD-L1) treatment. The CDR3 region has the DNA TGTGCCATCAAGAAGACAGGGCTTAGCAATCAGCCCCAGCATTTT. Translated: CAIKKTGLSNQPQHF.